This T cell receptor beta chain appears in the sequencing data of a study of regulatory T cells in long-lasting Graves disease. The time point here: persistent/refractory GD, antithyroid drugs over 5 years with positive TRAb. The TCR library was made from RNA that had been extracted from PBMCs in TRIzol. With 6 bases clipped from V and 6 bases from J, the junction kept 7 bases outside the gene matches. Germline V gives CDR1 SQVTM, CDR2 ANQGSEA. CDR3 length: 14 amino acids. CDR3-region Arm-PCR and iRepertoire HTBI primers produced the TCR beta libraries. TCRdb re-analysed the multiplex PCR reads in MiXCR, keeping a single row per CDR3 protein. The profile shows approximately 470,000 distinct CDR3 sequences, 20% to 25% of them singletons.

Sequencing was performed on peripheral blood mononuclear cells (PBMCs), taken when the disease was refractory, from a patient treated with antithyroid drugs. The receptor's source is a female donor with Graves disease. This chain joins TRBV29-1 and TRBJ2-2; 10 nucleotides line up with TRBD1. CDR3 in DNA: TGCAGCGTCGCCGGGACAGGGGATCCCGGGGAGCTGTTTTTT. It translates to CSVAGTGDPGELFF.